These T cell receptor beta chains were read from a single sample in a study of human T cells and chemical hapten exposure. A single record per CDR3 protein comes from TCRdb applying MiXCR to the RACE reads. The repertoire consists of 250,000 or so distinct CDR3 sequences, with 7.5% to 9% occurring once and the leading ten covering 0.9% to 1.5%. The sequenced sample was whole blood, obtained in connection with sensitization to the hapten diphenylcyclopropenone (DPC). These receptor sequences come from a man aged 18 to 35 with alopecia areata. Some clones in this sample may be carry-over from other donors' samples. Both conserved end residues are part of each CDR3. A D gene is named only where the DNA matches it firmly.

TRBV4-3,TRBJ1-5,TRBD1,CASSQSTGVWQPQHF
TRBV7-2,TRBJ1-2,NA,CASSLGGSDYGYTF
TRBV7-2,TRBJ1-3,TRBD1,CASSSRDSVSGNTIYF
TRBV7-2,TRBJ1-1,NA,CASSLVGPGDYEAFF
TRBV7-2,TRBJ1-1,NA,CASSLGALEAFF
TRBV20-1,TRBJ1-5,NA,CSASRRYRDFGNQPQHF
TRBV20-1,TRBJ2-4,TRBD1,CSAKGQRLAKNIQYF
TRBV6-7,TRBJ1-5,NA,CASIRRGYSNQPQHF
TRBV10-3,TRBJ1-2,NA,CAIRADSQDYGYTF
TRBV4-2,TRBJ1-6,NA,CASSQDRQGTSYNSPLHF
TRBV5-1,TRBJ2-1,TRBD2,CASRLAGYEQFF
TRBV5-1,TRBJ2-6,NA,CASSGGGANVLTF
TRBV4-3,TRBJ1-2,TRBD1,CASSQDVRTGRYGYTF
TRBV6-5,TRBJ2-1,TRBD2,CASGTAGGPDGQFF
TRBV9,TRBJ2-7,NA,CASSVGPQPYEQYF
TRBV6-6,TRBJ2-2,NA,CASSYSGTGELFF
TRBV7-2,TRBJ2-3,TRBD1,CASSLARGRSTDTQYF
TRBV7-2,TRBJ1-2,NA,CASSRTPGGNYGYTF
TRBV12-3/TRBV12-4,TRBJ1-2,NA,CASSLDGINYGYTF
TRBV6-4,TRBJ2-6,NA,CASSGPEVGASGANVLTF
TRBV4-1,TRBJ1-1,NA,CASSVRGKNTEAFF